This T cell receptor (beta chain) is from a study of CD8 T cells in ankylosing spondylitis. Findings and limits, study-wide: Apparently characteristic of ankylosing spondylitis blood was a TCR beta motif (roughly eight highly homologous variants).

Quantitative 5'-RACE with molecular barcodes was used to make the TCR beta libraries. TCRdb fed the 5' RACE reads into MiXCR, producing one record per CDR3 protein. The table lists 250,000 to 350,000 distinct CDR3 sequences, less than 25% of them singletons, with 3.5% in the top ten. Points on this clonotype: What it binds is unknown.

The CDR3 contains 13 residues. With 7 bases removed from V and 10 bases from J, the gap between germline ends came to 18 bases. Germline-derived CDR1 and CDR2 are SGHDT and YYEEEE. Material for sequencing was blood, either unsorted or a sorted T cell fraction (not recorded which). This clonotype was obtained from a female donor with ankylosing spondylitis or in good health (not recorded which). This chain uses TRBV5-6 with TRBJ2-1; D remains ambiguous. The CDR3 sequence: CASRMTWEGEQFF. DNA for the CDR3: TGTGCCAGCCGCATGACTTGGGAAGGGGAGCAGTTCTTC.